This T cell receptor (beta chain) comes out of a study of blood T cell repertoires in COVID-19. Study overall: COVID-19 samples, acute and convalescent, were from the United States, Italy and Spain. The analysed material was cDNA or gDNA that came from T cells, B-cell-depleted T cells, or PBMCs.

This clone was observed a single time. Original data processing: It was from reference gene primer amplification that nucleated cell counts were estimated. The assay was immunoSEQ multiplex PCR, and TCRdb's table has in-frame clones only and misses some. Clone size and V and J calls were adopted from that table, with D and trimming inferred from the DNA. Of around 300,000 clones listed, 80% to 90% are singletons. Sequencing was performed on peripheral blood. The TCR originated in a woman between 65 and 79 years old with acute or convalescent COVID-19.

In nucleotides, the CDR3 is TGTGCCAGCCGGCGGGGGGCCTACAATGAGCAGTTCTTC. Protein product: CASRRGAYNEQFF. The chain couples TRBV2 to TRBJ2-1; TRBD2 aligns across 8 bases. Germline loops: CDR1 SNHLY, CDR2 FYNNEI. The CDR3 is 13 residues long. V was pared by 8 bases and J by 2 bases, with 2 bases of the junction left unmatched.